A selection of T cell receptor beta chains follows, all from one sample in a study of beta chain features in type 1 diabetes. The data were produced by immunoSEQ multiplex PCR, yet TCRdb's version contains in-frame clones alone and is incomplete. Of under 350,000 clones listed, approximately 25% were seen once; the top ten hold around 0.012%. The source material was naive CD4+ T cells from blood. The receptors here all came from a young woman with type 1 diabetes. The CDR3 runs from the conserved cysteine through the conserved F or W. A D gene is named only where the DNA matches it firmly. Clone size is given for some rows only: seen once, a few or many times, or a class if the clone is expanded.

V: TRBV6-6; D: .; J: TRBJ2-2; size: .; DNA: TGTGCCAGCAGTTACGGGTACAGGACGTCCGGGGAGCTGTTTTTT; CDR3: CASSYGYRTSGELFF
V: TRBV9; D: TRBD2; J: TRBJ2-7; size: .; DNA: TGTGCCAGCAGCGTAGGCGGGAGTTTCGACGAGCAGTACTTC; CDR3: CASSVGGSFDEQYF
V: TRBV7-9; D: TRBD2; J: TRBJ2-1; size: .; DNA: TGTGCCGGGACGAGGGCGGGAGGGACGTTGGATGAGCAGTTCTTC; CDR3: CAGTRAGGTLDEQFF
V: TRBV12-2; D: .; J: TRBJ2-1; size: few; DNA: TGTGCAAGTCGCTTCGGCGGGAGGGCCTCGGATGAGCAGTTCTTC; CDR3: CASRFGGRASDEQFF
V: TRBV7-2; D: .; J: TRBJ2-5; size: .; DNA: TGTGCCACCAGACCACAGATCCAAGAGACCCAGTACTTC; CDR3: CATRPQIQETQYF
V: TRBV2; D: TRBD2; J: TRBJ2-1; size: few; DNA: TGTGCAGAGACTGGGACTAGCTCCTACAATGAGCAGTTCTTC; CDR3: CAETGTSSYNEQFF
V: TRBV29-1; D: .; J: TRBJ1-1; size: few; DNA: TGCAGCGTTCACAGGCGACTGAACACTGAAGCTTTCTTT; CDR3: CSVHRRLNTEAFF
V: TRBV29-1; D: .; J: TRBJ2-4; size: few; DNA: TGCAGCGTTGGCCTCCCCTCGGACATTCAGTACTTC; CDR3: CSVGLPSDIQYF
V: TRBV4-1; D: TRBD2; J: TRBJ2-6; size: .; DNA: TGCGCCAGCAGCCGATCCTTTCCGGGACTAGGTACAACTGGGGCCAACGTCCTGACTTTC; CDR3: CASSRSFPGLGTTGANVLTF
V: TRBV7-9; D: TRBD2; J: TRBJ2-5; size: .; DNA: TGTGCCAGCAGCTTGGGGACTAGCGGTCAAGAGACCCAGTACTTC; CDR3: CASSLGTSGQETQYF
V: TRBV28; D: .; J: TRBJ1-2; size: .; DNA: TGTGCCAGCGCGGGGATTCATGGCTACACCTTC; CDR3: CASAGIHGYTF
V: TRBV29-1; D: .; J: TRBJ2-5; size: few; DNA: TGCAGCGTTGAAGAATGGGAGCTCTTAAAGACCCAGTACTTC; CDR3: CSVEEWELLKTQYF
V: TRBV29-1; D: TRBD2; J: TRBJ2-3; size: few; DNA: TGCAGCGTTGAGATTAGCGGGAATACAGATACGCAGTATTTT; CDR3: CSVEISGNTDTQYF
V: TRBV27; D: .; J: TRBJ2-7; size: .; DNA: TGTGCCAGCAGTTTTGCCCGGGACTACGAGCAGTACTTC; CDR3: CASSFARDYEQYF
V: TRBV5-4; D: .; J: TRBJ1-1; size: .; DNA: TGTGCCAGCAGCCGCGCCCCTGGGACACTTAACACTGAAGCTTTCTTT; CDR3: CASSRAPGTLNTEAFF
V: TRBV2; D: TRBD2; J: TRBJ2-3; size: .; DNA: TGTGCCAGCAGTGAATTCCCGACTAGCGGCACAGATACGCAGTATTTT; CDR3: CASSEFPTSGTDTQYF
V: TRBV7-8; D: .; J: TRBJ1-1; size: few; DNA: TGTGCCAGCAGCCTCTATACTGAAGCTTTCTTT; CDR3: CASSLYTEAFF
V: TRBV14; D: .; J: TRBJ1-5; size: .; DNA: TGTGCCAGCAGCCAAACCCTAAATCAGCCCCAGCATTTT; CDR3: CASSQTLNQPQHF
V: TRBV29-1; D: TRBD1; J: TRBJ2-5; size: few; DNA: TGCAGCTATGGAGTTGGGACAGGACAAGAGACCCAGTACTTC; CDR3: CSYGVGTGQETQYF
V: TRBV29-1; D: .; J: TRBJ2-3; size: .; DNA: TGCAGCTTAGGGAGTACGGAAACACCGGGAAACACAGATACGCAGTATTTT; CDR3: CSLGSTETPGNTDTQYF
V: TRBV18; D: .; J: TRBJ1-4; size: .; DNA: TGTGCCAGCTCAAACAGGAGGGATGAAAAACTGTTTTTT; CDR3: CASSNRRDEKLFF
V: TRBV4-1; D: .; J: TRBJ2-4; size: .; DNA: TGCGCCAGCAGCCCGCCGGCACAGGGAGCCAAAAACATTCAGTACTTC; CDR3: CASSPPAQGAKNIQYF
V: TRBV9; D: TRBD2; J: TRBJ2-3; size: .; DNA: TGTGCCAGCAGCGCGTCACTAGCGGGAGGGCCAGGCACAGATACGCAGTATTTT; CDR3: CASSASLAGGPGTDTQYF
V: TRBV29-1; D: TRBD1; J: TRBJ1-2; size: few; DNA: TGCAGCGTTGGGACAGGGCACTATGGCTACACCTTC; CDR3: CSVGTGHYGYTF
V: TRBV7-9; D: TRBD1; J: TRBJ1-1; size: .; DNA: TGTGCCAGCAGCCCAGGACAGGGCCACACTGAAGCTTTCTTT; CDR3: CASSPGQGHTEAFF
V: TRBV29-1; D: TRBD1; J: TRBJ1-2; size: .; DNA: TGCAGCGTTGAAAAGGACAGGTCGGGCGGCTACACCTTC; CDR3: CSVEKDRSGGYTF
V: TRBV18; D: .; J: TRBJ2-5; size: .; DNA: TGTGCCAGCTCACCAATGGAGGGGCTACAAGAGACCCAGTACTTC; CDR3: CASSPMEGLQETQYF
V: TRBV15; D: .; J: TRBJ2-7; size: .; DNA: TGTGCCACCAGCAGAGACCCAGGGGTAAACGAGCAGTACTTC; CDR3: CATSRDPGVNEQYF
V: TRBV11-2; D: .; J: TRBJ2-7; size: .; DNA: TGTGCCAGCAGCTACCTCAGGGGCGGGAGAGGTCGCGAGCAGTACTTC; CDR3: CASSYLRGGRGREQYF
V: TRBV19; D: TRBD1; J: TRBJ1-5; size: .; DNA: TGTGCCAGTGGGGACAGTGTCAATCAGCCCCAGCATTTT; CDR3: CASGDSVNQPQHF
V: TRBV5-4; D: .; J: TRBJ1-4; size: .; DNA: TGTGCCAGCAGCTTGGAAGGCGTCAGATCGGGAAAACTGTTTTTT; CDR3: CASSLEGVRSGKLFF
V: TRBV29-1; D: TRBD2; J: TRBJ2-1; size: few; DNA: TGCAGCGTTGGAGCAGCGGGAGGGTCCTACAATGAGCAGTTCTTC; CDR3: CSVGAAGGSYNEQFF
V: TRBV5-1; D: .; J: TRBJ2-2; size: .; DNA: TGCGCCAGCAGCTTGATCAGGGACTACACCGGGGAGCTGTTTTTT; CDR3: CASSLIRDYTGELFF
V: TRBV29-1; D: .; J: TRBJ1-1; size: .; DNA: TGCAGCGTTGAAAGGACAGCCACTGAAGCTTTCTTT; CDR3: CSVERTATEAFF
V: TRBV4-1; D: TRBD2; J: TRBJ2-4; size: once; DNA: TGCGCCAGCAGCCAAGATCAGGGGGGTAACCTAGCGGGAGTAGCCAAAAACATTCAGTACTTC; CDR3: CASSQDQGGNLAGVAKNIQYF
V: TRBV9; D: TRBD2; J: TRBJ2-1; size: few; DNA: TGTGCCAGCAGCGTCTCTAGCGGGAGCTCCTACAATGAGCAGTTCTTC; CDR3: CASSVSSGSSYNEQFF
V: TRBV30; D: .; J: TRBJ2-7; size: .; DNA: TGTGCCTGGAGACCTGGGTCCAGGATCCTTAACTTC; CDR3: CAWRPGSRILNF
V: TRBV9; D: TRBD1; J: TRBJ1-2; size: few; DNA: TGTGCCAGCAGTCGGACAGGGCGTGACTATGGCTACACCTTC; CDR3: CASSRTGRDYGYTF
V: TRBV6-5; D: .; J: TRBJ2-7; size: few; DNA: TGTGCCAGCAGTTACTCGAGGGCGGGATGGTACGAGCAGTACTTC; CDR3: CASSYSRAGWYEQYF
V: TRBV7-9; D: .; J: TRBJ2-4; size: .; DNA: TGTGCCAGCAGCTTACAGGGGTCGGGAAACATTCAGTACTTC; CDR3: CASSLQGSGNIQYF
V: TRBV6-6; D: TRBD1; J: TRBJ1-2; size: few; DNA: TGTGCCAGCACTAGTGGACAGGGAGGCTATGGCTACACCTTC; CDR3: CASTSGQGGYGYTF
V: TRBV30; D: .; J: TRBJ1-3; size: few; DNA: TGTGCCTGGAGTAGAACAGCTGGAAACACCATATATTTT; CDR3: CAWSRTAGNTIYF
V: TRBV29-1; D: .; J: TRBJ2-1; size: few; DNA: TGCAGCGTGGCTAACGCGCAGGGTAACAATGAGCAGTTCTTC; CDR3: CSVANAQGNNEQFF
V: TRBV7-2; D: .; J: TRBJ1-2; size: few; DNA: TGTGCCAGCAGTCGGACAGCGAACTATGGCTACACCTTC; CDR3: CASSRTANYGYTF
V: TRBV9; D: .; J: TRBJ2-1; size: .; DNA: TGTGCCAGCAGCGGAGGCCGGTTTGGCCTTAGTGAGCAGTTCTTC; CDR3: CASSGGRFGLSEQFF
V: TRBV19; D: TRBD1; J: TRBJ1-5; size: few; DNA: TGTGCCAGTAGGACAGGGACAAATCAGCCCCAGCATTTT; CDR3: CASRTGTNQPQHF
V: TRBV9; D: TRBD2; J: TRBJ2-7; size: few; DNA: TGTGCCAGCAGCGGTAGCGGGAGCGCGTCCTACGAGCAGTACTTC; CDR3: CASSGSGSASYEQYF
V: TRBV4-1; D: TRBD1; J: TRBJ1-4; size: few; DNA: TGCGCCAGCAGCGGACCCGGGACAGGGATTGAAAAACTGTTTTTT; CDR3: CASSGPGTGIEKLFF
V: TRBV4-2; D: TRBD2; J: TRBJ2-5; size: few; DNA: TGTGCCAGCAGCCCGGGGACTAGTCAAGAGACCCAGTACTTC; CDR3: CASSPGTSQETQYF
V: TRBV30; D: .; J: TRBJ1-2; size: .; DNA: TGTGCCCGAGGGACTTCCGCAACCTATGGTGGCTACACCTTC; CDR3: CARGTSATYGGYTF
V: TRBV5-1; D: .; J: TRBJ2-1; size: .; DNA: TGCGCCAGCAGCTCCTTCGTCGCGTCCTCCTACAATGAGCAGTTCTTC; CDR3: CASSSFVASSYNEQFF
V: TRBV5-6; D: TRBD1; J: TRBJ1-1; size: few; DNA: TGTGCCAGCAGACCGGACAGGGACACTGAAGCTTTCTTT; CDR3: CASRPDRDTEAFF
V: TRBV19; D: .; J: TRBJ1-1; size: .; DNA: TGTGCCAGTAGAGCGTCTCTGAACACTGAAGCTTTCTTT; CDR3: CASRASLNTEAFF
V: TRBV30; D: .; J: TRBJ2-7; size: few; DNA: TGTGCCTGGTCCAGGGGTAGCTACGAGCAGTACTTC; CDR3: CAWSRGSYEQYF
V: TRBV4-2; D: TRBD1; J: TRBJ2-5; size: few; DNA: TGTGCCAGCAGCCAAGAGTCAGGGGGAAGGCAAAGGGAGACCCAGTACTTC; CDR3: CASSQESGGRQRETQYF
V: TRBV7-9; D: .; J: TRBJ2-1; size: few; DNA: TGTGCCAGCCCCCCTGGAGGGGTATACTCCTACAATGAGCAGTTCTTC; CDR3: CASPPGGVYSYNEQFF
V: TRBV19; D: .; J: TRBJ2-1; size: few; DNA: TGTGCCAGTACCCGAGGAATGCCCAATGAGCAGTTCTTC; CDR3: CASTRGMPNEQFF
V: TRBV19; D: .; J: TRBJ1-5; size: .; DNA: TGTGCCAGTAGTAAGGAGGGCGGTAGCAATCAGCCCCAGCATTTT; CDR3: CASSKEGGSNQPQHF
V: TRBV6-5; D: TRBD1; J: TRBJ1-4; size: few; DNA: TGTGCCAGCAGTTACTCCCAGGGGGGTGAAAAACTGTTTTTT; CDR3: CASSYSQGGEKLFF